This T cell receptor (beta chain) was sequenced for a study of OX40 agonist ivuxolimab in advanced cancers. CDR3 length: 14 amino acids. V trimming: 6 bases; J trimming: 8 bases; junction bases outside the gene matches: 9. Germline assignment: CDR1 ENHRY and CDR2 SYGVKD. Measured with immunoSEQ multiplex PCR; TCRdb has only the in-frame clones, and not every one. The sample contains about 60,000 clones, 86% of which appear only once. The sequence came from an adult with an advanced solid tumor such as melanoma, head and neck, liver or kidney cancer. V usage is TRBV10-3 and J usage is TRBJ2-1; 8 positions match TRBD2. The sequenced sample was CD4+ or CD8+ T cells sorted from blood, obtained in a trial of the OX40 agonist ivuxolimab. The CDR3 loop reads CAIRATSVGDEQFF. CDR3 bases: TGTGCCATCAGGGCGACTAGCGTGGGCGATGAGCAGTTCTTC.